The clone carrying this TCR beta chain showed up just a few times. This specimen comes from a study of Ad26.COV2.S vaccination and SARS-CoV-2 variants. As for treatment: over 15 received Ad26.COV2.S at low or high dose, single or two shots; about five received placebo; per-sample allocation not given. The study sampled participants on day 63 after the first vaccine or placebo injection. The method was immunoSEQ multiplex PCR; TCRdb's version includes in-frame clones alone and lacks a portion of them. Here the sample spans over 450,000 clones, 89% being singletons. The CDR3 totals 14 residues. V gene TRBV21-1 combines with J gene TRBJ2-7; the D segment call TRBD2 is taken from the table without a DNA check. TRBV21-1 is given as a pseudogene. The receptor was isolated from a person aged 18-60 years who received the Ad26.COV2.S COVID-19 vaccine or a placebo. Sample: peripheral blood, taken in a trial of Ad26.COV2.S vaccine versus placebo. CDR3 nucleotide sequence: TGTGCCAGCAGCAATAGATACGGCTCCTACGAGCAGTACTTC. Translated, it gives CASSNRYGSYEQYF.